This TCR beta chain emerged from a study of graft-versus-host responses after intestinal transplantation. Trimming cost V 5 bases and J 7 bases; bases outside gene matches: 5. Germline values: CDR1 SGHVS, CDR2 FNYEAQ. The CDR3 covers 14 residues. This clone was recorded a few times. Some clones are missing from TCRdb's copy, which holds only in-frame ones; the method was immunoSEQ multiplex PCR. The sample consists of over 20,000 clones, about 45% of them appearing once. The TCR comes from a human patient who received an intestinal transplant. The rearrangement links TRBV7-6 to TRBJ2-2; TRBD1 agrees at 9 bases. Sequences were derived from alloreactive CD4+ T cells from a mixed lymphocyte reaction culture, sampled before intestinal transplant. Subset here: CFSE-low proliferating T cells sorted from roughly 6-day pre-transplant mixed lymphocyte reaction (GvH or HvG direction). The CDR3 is CASSNTGGGGELFF. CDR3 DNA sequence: TGTGCCAGCAGCAACACAGGGGGCGGCGGGGAGCTGTTTTTT.